This is a list of T cell receptor beta chains from one sample in a study of graft-versus-host responses after intestinal transplantation. TCRdb's copy holds only in-frame clones and misses some; the assay was immunoSEQ multiplex PCR. Counted here are more than 20,000 clones, roughly 80% occurring once; the ten biggest clones make up 0.95% to 1.3%. The sample consisted of PBMCs, taken approximately four weeks after intestinal transplant. Receptors originate from a human patient who received an intestinal transplant, so some T cells may come from the graft donor. The CDR3 runs from the conserved cysteine through the conserved F or W. A D gene is named only where the DNA matches it firmly. Clone sizes are given selectively: once, few, many, or a class where the clone is expanded.

clone size	V gene	D gene	J gene	CDR3 protein	CDR3 DNA
.	TRBV29-1	.	TRBJ2-7	CSVDVPADPYEQYF	TGCAGCGTGGACGTACCGGCGGACCCCTACGAGCAGTACTTC
.	TRBV10-3	.	TRBJ1-2	CAISPLFIGEGYTF	TGTGCCATCAGTCCACTCTTTATCGGGGAAGGCTACACCTTC
.	TRBV5-1	.	TRBJ2-7	CASSSPGLPYEQYF	TGCGCCAGCAGCTCCCCGGGACTCCCCTACGAGCAGTACTTC
.	TRBV10-3	TRBD1	TRBJ1-2	CAIDPGTGGDYGYTF	TGTGCCATTGACCCCGGGACAGGGGGCGACTATGGCTACACCTTC
.	TRBV5-5	.	TRBJ1-3	CASSLWASSGNTIYF	TGTGCCAGCAGCTTGTGGGCAAGCTCTGGAAACACCATATATTTT
.	TRBV14	.	TRBJ1-2	CASSPLASNGIGYTF	TGTGCCAGCAGCCCGCTAGCTTCCAACGGGATAGGCTACACCTTC
.	TRBV4-1	TRBD2	TRBJ2-3	CASSQGGGTDTQYF	TGCGCCAGCAGCCAAGGGGGAGGGACAGATACGCAGTATTTT
.	TRBV5-4	.	TRBJ2-2	CASSFRQVNTGELFF	TGTGCCAGCAGCTTCCGGCAGGTGAACACCGGGGAGCTGTTTTTT
.	TRBV7-3	.	TRBJ2-3	CASSLTGTTDTQYF	TGTGCCAGCAGCTTAACCGGGACTACAGATACGCAGTATTTT
.	TRBV27	TRBD2	TRBJ2-5	CASSPQLTSGGQIQETQYF	TGTGCCAGCTCCCCCCAGCTGACTAGCGGGGGGCAAATCCAAGAGACCCAGTACTTC
few	TRBV27	.	TRBJ2-7	CASSLWGVSYEQYF	TGTGCCAGCAGTTTATGGGGGGTCTCCTACGAGCAGTACTTC
once	TRBV5-1	.	TRBJ2-1	CASSLSGYNEQFF	TGCGCCAGCAGCTTGTCAGGTTACAATGAGCAGTTCTTC
.	TRBV5-1	.	TRBJ1-1	CASSLEGTRKWNTEAFF	TGCGCCAGCAGCTTGGAAGGGACACGGAAATGGAACACTGAAGCTTTCTTT
.	TRBV7-3	.	TRBJ1-6	CASSLWGNSPLHF	TGTGCCAGCAGCTTATGGGGTAATTCACCCCTCCACTTT
.	TRBV5-4	.	TRBJ2-3	CASSLYGSRTDTQYF	TGTGCCAGCAGCCTGTACGGGTCCCGCACAGATACGCAGTATTTT
.	TRBV23-1	.	TRBJ2-7	CASMGDPEIYEQYF	TGCGCCAGCATGGGGGATCCTGAGATCTACGAGCAGTACTTC
.	TRBV28	.	TRBJ1-5	CASSFVVGRAGFHSNQPQHF	TGTGCCAGCAGTTTTGTGGTGGGGAGGGCGGGTTTCCATAGCAATCAGCCCCAGCATTTT
.	TRBV11-1	TRBD1	TRBJ2-3	CASRPRTGSTDTQYF	TGTGCCAGCAGACCAAGGACAGGGAGCACAGATACGCAGTATTTT
.	TRBV9	.	TRBJ1-1	CASSALAAMNTEAFF	TGTGCCAGCAGCGCTTTGGCTGCCATGAACACTGAAGCTTTCTTT
.	TRBV6-1	TRBD1	TRBJ1-5	CASSGTLLGTGTYSNQPQHF	TGTGCCAGCAGTGGTACTCTTCTCGGGACAGGGACGTATAGCAATCAGCCCCAGCATTTT
.	TRBV23-1	.	TRBJ1-5	CASSQNVRAGCQPQHF	TGCGCCAGCAGTCAAAACGTCAGGGCGGGCTGTCAGCCCCAGCATTTT
.	TRBV19	.	TRBJ1-2	CASSIDGNYGYTF	TGTGCCAGTAGTATTGACGGTAACTATGGCTACACCTTC
.	TRBV28	TRBD2	TRBJ2-5	CASSYDLAGAGEETQYF	TGTGCCAGCAGTTATGACCTAGCGGGAGCCGGCGAGGAGACCCAGTACTTC
.	TRBV9	.	TRBJ1-3	CASSDRDSGNTIYF	TGTGCCAGCAGCGACAGGGACTCTGGAAACACCATATATTTT
.	TRBV19	TRBD1	TRBJ2-3	CASSMGQGGDTQYF	TGTGCCAGTAGTATGGGACAGGGAGGTGATACGCAGTATTTT
.	TRBV30	.	TRBJ1-2	CAWSVPKPNYGYTF	TGTGCCTGGAGTGTACCCAAACCTAACTATGGCTACACCTTC
.	TRBV4-1	.	TRBJ2-1	CASSQGREQFF	TGCGCCAGCAGCCAAGGGCGTGAGCAGTTCTTC
.	TRBV6-4	.	TRBJ1-2	CASSAQGGSNYGYTF	TGTGCCAGCAGCGCCCAAGGGGGGTCTAACTATGGCTACACCTTC
.	TRBV7-9	.	TRBJ2-1	CALRPGNNEQFF	TGTGCCCTTCGCCCAGGGAACAATGAGCAGTTCTTC
.	TRBV9	TRBD1	TRBJ2-2	CASRERFQGAGGELFF	TGTGCCAGCAGAGAGCGATTCCAGGGGGCGGGCGGGGAGCTGTTTTTT
.	TRBV4-1	TRBD2	TRBJ2-1	CASSQARLAGYNEQFF	TGCGCCAGCAGCCAAGCGCGACTAGCGGGATACAATGAGCAGTTCTTC
few	TRBV6-5	.	TRBJ2-7	CASTANREINEQYF	TGTGCCAGCACCGCGAACAGGGAAATCAACGAGCAGTACTTC